This entry features one TCR beta chain sequence. This record comes from a study of T cell changes during pregnancy in multiple sclerosis. Only in-frame clones appear in the TCRdb table, and some are missing; sequencing was by immunoSEQ multiplex PCR. This sample has 70,000 or so clones; around nine tenths occur once, and the top ten carry about 0.45%. The specimen was CD4+ T cells from peripheral blood mononuclear cells, collected before pregnancy. The TCR sequence derives from a female donor with multiple sclerosis, enrolled in a pregnancy study.

The CDR3 region is CASSENLGTSFYNEQFF. The CDR3 DNA reads TGCGCCAGCAGCGAAAATCTGGGGACTAGCTTCTACAATGAGCAGTTCTTC. J is TRBJ2-1 and V is TRBV4-1, with 9 bases identical to TRBD2. The CDR3 loop spans 17 amino acids. V shed 5 bases and J 3 bases; nucleotides not matched to a gene: 11. Germline V lookup: CDR1 MGHRA, CDR2 YSYEKL.